This passage covers 25 T cell receptor beta chains from one sample sequenced in a study of blood T cell repertoires in COVID-19 (TCRdb year 2020). Library generation was performed with the immunoSEQ multiplex PCR assay. TCRdb's version of the immuneACCESS table is confined to in-frame rearrangements and falls short of the full clone set. An unresolved V gene accounts for under half of the shortfall where checked; the remainder is of unknown origin. This sample comprises 150,000 or so clones, more than 60% of them detected only once. The leading ten clones occupy 1.5% to 2% of the sample. The sample taken for sequencing was peripheral blood. These receptors came from an older woman with acute or convalescent COVID-19.

The V gene is TRBV21-1, the J gene TRBJ2-2; the listed D gene, TRBD2, was not tested against the DNA. TRBV21-1 is a pseudogene locus. The CDR3 runs to 13 residues. CDR3 coding DNA: TGTGCCAGGACTAGCGGGAACACCGGGGAGCTGTTTTTT. Protein: CARTSGNTGELFF.

This rearrangement joins TRBV2 to TRBJ1-4; D is perhaps TRBD1 (6 bases). Germline CDR1 and CDR2: SNHLY and FYNNEI. This CDR3 has 16 residues. V shed 7 bases and J shed 11 bases, with 26 bases lying between them. The CDR3 region has the DNA TGTGCCAGCATGAGGGGGTCCACTAGTACGAGTGGGAAACTGTTTTTT. Its protein product is CASMRGSTSTSGKLFF.

This chain connects TRBV5-4 to TRBJ1-2, with TRBD1 matching over 9 bases. The CDR3 spans 14 residues. Germline CDR1 SGHNT, CDR2 YYREEE (reference sequence). The V and J ends lost 4 bases and 4 bases, in that order; junction bases with no gene match: 5. The CDR3 DNA reads as TGTGCCAGCAGCGGAACAGGGGGCAGCTATGGCTACACCTTC. Amino acid sequence: CASSGTGGSYGYTF.

The gene calls are TRBV7-8 and TRBJ1-6; unclear D gene. The germline V gene has CDR1 SGHVS and CDR2 FQNEAQ. V was shortened by 1 base and J by 7 bases, with 5 bases between the two germline ends. The CDR3 totals 13 residues. In DNA, the CDR3 is TGTGCCAGCAGCTTAGTTCTGAATTCACCCCTCCACTTT. Translated: CASSLVLNSPLHF.

V and J are TRBV5-6 and TRBJ2-7, with unresolved D. Per the germline V gene, CDR1 is SGHDT and CDR2 is YYEEEE. Deletions cut 6 bases from V and 4 bases from J, with 17 bases between. The CDR3 loop spans 14 amino acids. The CDR3 loop is CASTPIGRMYEQYF. The CDR3 nucleotides read TGTGCCAGCACCCCAATCGGCAGGATGTACGAGCAGTACTTC.

In this sample, this clone is medium-sized (0.01 to 0.1%). The chain uses TRBV28 and TRBJ1-6, with 8 bases fitting TRBD1. Germline-derived CDR1 and CDR2 are MDHEN and SYDVKM. Losses at the gene ends were 4 bases for V and 8 bases for J; bases not matched to a gene: 7. CDR3 size: 15 residues. The CDR3 loop is CASSWSGTGDSPLHF. The CDR3 bases are TGTGCCAGCAGTTGGTCCGGGACAGGAGATTCACCCCTCCACTTT.

The rearrangement uses TRBV10-1 and TRBJ2-1; TRBD2 matches at 8 bases. The V and J ends lost 6 bases and 5 bases, in that order; junction bases with no gene match: 9. Germline V gene lookup returns CDR1 WNHNN and CDR2 SYGVQD (reference sequence). This CDR3 is 15 amino acids long. For the CDR3, the DNA is TGCGCCAGCAGCTCCGGCGGGAGGAAGGACAATGAGCAGTTCTTC. This codes for CASSSGGRKDNEQFF.

V usage is TRBV10-3 and J usage is TRBJ2-7, with D maybe TRBD1 (6 bases). V lost 0 bases, J lost 5 bases, and 11 bases lay in between. Germline V lookup: CDR1 ENHRY, CDR2 SYGVKD. CDR3 size: 14 residues. This CDR3 is CAISESLGANEQYF. The CDR3 region has the DNA TGTGCCATCAGTGAGTCATTGGGGGCCAACGAGCAGTACTTC.

This clone showed up just a few times. This chain connects TRBV10-2 to TRBJ2-5; 12 nucleotides align to TRBD2. This CDR3 is 17 amino acids long. The germline V gene encodes CDR1 WSHSY and CDR2 SAAADI. V shed 5 bases, J shed 10 bases, and the junction held 17 bases outside the gene matches. CDR3 DNA sequence: TGCGCCAGCAGTCCCCCCTCTGGACTAGCGGGGCCGAGTGGCCAGTACTTC. Its translation: CASSPPSGLAGPSGQYF.

V and J are TRBV29-1 and TRBJ2-1, with 10 bases that match TRBD1. The germline V gene has CDR1 SQVTM and CDR2 ANQGSEA. V lost 1 base, J lost 7 bases, and 1 base stayed unmatched. This CDR3 is 13 amino acids long. DNA for the CDR3: TGCAGCGTTGAAGGGGACAGGGGAAATGAGCAGTTCTTC. It encodes CSVEGDRGNEQFF.

This clone was seen only a few times. At one of its ends the junction is not consistent with the germline gene, which may arise from a read error. The chain uses TRBV28 and TRBJ1-2; D is possibly TRBD1 (6 bases). Germline V lookup: CDR1 MDHEN, CDR2 SYDVKM. This CDR3 comprises 10 residues. The CDR3 spells CASSLFQGPF. DNA of the CDR3: TGTGCCAGCAGTTTATTTCAGGGGCCCTTC.

V usage is TRBV7-8 and J usage is TRBJ2-7; tentative D call: TRBD2 (6 bases). CDR1 SGHVS and CDR2 FQNEAQ come from the germline V gene. The CDR3 spans 14 residues. The CDR3 spells CASRRAQFSYEQYF. CDR3 bases: TGTGCTTCTCGGAGGGCCCAATTCTCCTACGAGCAGTACTTC.

Relative to its sample, this clone is medium-sized. The genes are TRBV5-6 and TRBJ2-2; D is perhaps TRBD1 (5 bases). V was trimmed by 2 bases and J by 0 bases, leaving 14 bases between them. Per the germline V gene, CDR1 is SGHDT and CDR2 is YYEEEE. The CDR3 consists of 17 residues. CDR3 in DNA: TGTGCCAGCAGCTTAGGTTCTAGACAGTCGAACACCGGGGAGCTGTTTTTT. Amino acids: CASSLGSRQSNTGELFF.

The chain links TRBV6-5 to TRBJ2-7, with a weak D call TRBD2 (5 bases). This CDR3 has 11 residues. V was shortened by 6 bases and J by 6 bases, with 9 bases between the two germline ends. Germline assignment: CDR1 MNHEY and CDR2 SVGAGI. The CDR3 DNA reads as TGTGCCAGCAGCCACGGGGTCGAGCAGTACTTC. This sequence encodes CASSHGVEQYF.

The chain combines TRBV19 with TRBJ1-5; a possible D gene is TRBD1 (5 bases). CDR1 LNHDA and CDR2 SQIVND come from the germline V gene (reference sequence). The V and J ends lost 6 bases and 3 bases respectively, with 12 bases between them. The CDR3 is 14 amino acids. DNA for the CDR3: TGTGCCAGTAGCTCCCGGGACTTCAATCAGCCCCAGCATTTT. Protein: CASSSRDFNQPQHF.

This clone turned up a few times. The V gene is TRBV10-1, the J gene TRBJ1-2; 7 nucleotides align to TRBD1. There are 15 residues in the CDR3. Germline lookup yields CDR1 WNHNN and CDR2 SYGVQD (reference sequence). V lost 2 bases, J lost 3 bases, and 6 bases stayed unmatched. The CDR3 spells CASSESTGQDYGYTF. CDR3 in DNA: TGCGCCAGCAGTGAGAGCACTGGACAGGACTATGGCTACACCTTC.

The chain has TRBV10-1 and TRBJ2-1; D is unclear. V was pared by 4 bases and J by 7 bases, with 14 bases between. The CDR3 runs 14 residues. Germline assignment: CDR1 WNHNN and CDR2 SYGVQD (reference sequence). The CDR3 is CASSATQSGNEQFF. The DNA of the CDR3 is TGCGCCAGCAGTGCCACTCAATCTGGTAATGAGCAGTTCTTC.

This clone was seen more than once but under ten times. This rearrangement joins TRBV24-1 to TRBJ2-5; perhaps TRBD2 as D (5 bases). V was shortened by 4 bases and J by 4 bases, with 15 bases between the two germline ends. Germline CDR1 KGHDR, CDR2 SFDVKD. The CDR3 length is 15 residues. CDR3 sequence: CATSDPFGEGETQYF. The CDR3, as DNA: TGTGCCACCAGTGACCCTTTCGGAGAGGGAGAGACCCAGTACTTC.

This clone has just a few counts. The V call is TRBV4-1, the J call TRBJ2-1; 10 bases line up with TRBD2. Germline CDR1 is MGHRA and CDR2 is YSYEKL. Trimming cost V 7 bases and J 4 bases; bases outside gene matches: 7. The CDR3 is 15 residues long. In nucleotides, the CDR3 is TGCGCCAGCACCGACGGACTAGCGGATTACAATGAGCAGTTCTTC. Amino acids: CASTDGLADYNEQFF.

The chain uses TRBV19 and TRBJ2-5, with D tentatively TRBD2 (6 bases). This CDR3 has 15 residues. CDR1 and CDR2 (germline): LNHDA, SQIVND (reference sequence). With 1 base removed from V and 5 bases from J, the gap between germline ends came to 14 bases. In nucleotides, the CDR3 is TGTGCCAGTAGTATAGGGGCCGGAGGGGAGGAGACCCAGTACTTC. It specifies CASSIGAGGEETQYF. Full variable domain (missing parts from reference TRBV19 and TRBJ2-5): DGGITQSPKYLFRKEGQNVTLSCEQNLNHDAMYWYRQDPGQGLRLIYYSQIVNDFQKGDIAEGYSVSREKKESFPLTVTSAQKNPTAFYLCASSIGAGGEETQYFGPGTRLLVL.

This chain links TRBV19 with TRBJ2-3; 8 positions agree with TRBD2. CDR1 LNHDA and CDR2 SQIVND come from the germline V gene (reference sequence). The CDR3 has 18 amino acids. Trimming took 6 bases from V and 0 from J; bases not matched to a gene: 14. The CDR3 coding sequence is TGTGCCAGTAGCCTTGAAGAAGGCGGGGGGAGTAGCACAGATACGCAGTATTTT. Amino acids: CASSLEEGGGSSTDTQYF.

The gene calls are TRBV7-9 and TRBJ2-5; TRBD1 matches 7 bases. CDR1 is SEHNR and CDR2 is FQNEAQ in the germline V gene (reference sequence). Losses at the gene ends were 5 bases for V and 5 bases for J; bases not matched to a gene: 8. This CDR3 is 14 amino acids long. CDR3 region: CASSRPGQRETQYF. CDR3 DNA sequence: TGTGCCAGCAGCAGACCGGGACAGCGGGAGACCCAGTACTTC.

The CDR3 DNA reads as TGTGCCAGCAGCTTCGCTCTCTCGGGGGGGGATTCACCCCTCCACTTT. Amino acid sequence: CASSFALSGGDSPLHF. The genes are TRBV7-2 and TRBJ1-6; possibly TRBD1 for D (5 bases). Germline V lookup: CDR1 SGHTA, CDR2 FQGNSA. Trimming took 3 bases from V and 8 from J, leaving 17 bases between them. The CDR3 has 16 residues.

The gene calls are TRBV29-1 and TRBJ2-5, with D unresolved. Trimming pared 1 base from V and 5 bases from J, leaving 8 bases between. Germline V CDR1 and CDR2: SQVTM, ANQGSEA. CDR3 length equals 12 residues. CDR3 amino acids: CSVEVRPETQYF. The CDR3 bases are TGCAGCGTTGAAGTGCGGCCGGAGACCCAGTACTTC.

The chain couples TRBV27 to TRBJ1-6; D is unresolved. Germline lookup yields CDR1 MNHEY and CDR2 SMNVEV (reference sequence). The CDR3 runs to 13 residues. Trimming took 7 bases from V and 7 from J, leaving 11 bases between them. CDR3 region: CASTLAGNSPLHF. Here the CDR3 DNA reads TGTGCCAGCACCCTTGCGGGGAATTCACCCCTCCACTTT.